Described below is a single TCR beta chain sequence and its context. As yet, its antigen is unknown. These data come from a study of post-analysis software for immune sequencing data. Germline loops: CDR1 SQVTM, CDR2 ANQGSEA. This CDR3 has 15 residues. Germline trimming cut 6 bases from V and 0 bases from J; bases unmatched to any gene: 3. General study findings and limits: In patients, TRBV5-6, TRBV5-1 and TRBV20-1 belonged to roughly 5 TRBV segments found more frequently than in controls.

Carried by the TCR beta cDNA libraries were unique molecular identifiers. TCRdb called the PCR reads again in MiXCR, with one record for every CDR3 protein. The sample includes some 260,000 distinct CDR3 sequences, 30% to 45% of them seen just once. The clonotype originates from a girl between 5 and 17 years old with multiple sclerosis. The V gene is TRBV29-1, the J gene TRBJ2-6, with 9 bases matching TRBD1. Specimen: blood. As DNA, the CDR3 is TGCAGCGTGGGGGACAGGGACTCTGGGGCCAACGTCCTGACTTTC. It yields the protein CSVGDRDSGANVLTF.